This is a list of T cell receptor beta chains from one sample in a study of cytomegalovirus exposure and HLA in healthy donors. Measured with immunoSEQ multiplex PCR; TCRdb has only the in-frame clones, and not every one. The sample yields more than 80,000 clones, around 64% seen once. The sequenced material came from PBMCs. These TCRs come from a man aged 60 to 75 in good health and CMV-seronegative. Each CDR3 is given with its conserved first and last residue. Each record gives: V gene, clone size, D gene, J gene, CDR3 protein, CDR3 DNA. The D gene is left open where the match is weak. Where a row states a size, it is once, few, many or the class of an expanded clone; other rows omit it.

>TRBV29-1|few|TRBD1|TRBJ1-4
CSVPGTGDEKLFF
TGCAGCGTTCCCGGGACAGGAGATGAAAAACTGTTTTTT
>TRBV29-1|few|NA|TRBJ1-1
CSVSRLGTEAFF
TGCAGCGTCTCCAGACTTGGCACTGAAGCTTTCTTT
>TRBV4-1|NA|TRBD2|TRBJ2-2
CASSQDRGRASTGELFF
TGCGCCAGCAGCCAAGACCGCGGGAGGGCTAGCACCGGGGAGCTGTTTTTT
>TRBV4-1|few|NA|TRBJ2-1
CASSQTVPAMRNEQFF
TGCGCCAGCAGCCAGACTGTCCCTGCGATGAGGAATGAGCAGTTCTTC
>TRBV2|NA|NA|TRBJ1-6
CASSPGVLNSPLHF
TGTGCCAGCAGTCCCGGGGTGCTTAATTCACCCCTCCACTTT
>TRBV29-1|NA|TRBD1|TRBJ1-3
CSEGGQGDSGNTIYF
TGCAGCGAGGGGGGACAGGGGGATAGTGGAAACACCATATATTTT
>TRBV10-1|NA|NA|TRBJ2-3
CASSDRDTDTQYF
TGCGCCAGCAGTGACAGGGACACAGATACGCAGTATTTT
>TRBV9|NA|TRBD2|TRBJ2-3
CASSVVSGLAGDTQYF
TGTGCCAGCAGCGTAGTTTCCGGACTAGCGGGGGATACGCAGTATTTT
>TRBV5-1|NA|TRBD2|TRBJ2-3
CASSLPLSLADSTDTQYF
TGCGCCAGCAGCTTGCCCCTATCACTAGCGGACAGCACAGATACGCAGTATTTT
>TRBV7-6|once|TRBD2|TRBJ2-7
CASSLEASGAYEQYF
TGTGCCAGCAGCTTAGAGGCTAGCGGAGCTTACGAGCAGTACTTC
>TRBV28|NA|NA|TRBJ2-7
CAVGLYEQYF
TGTGCCGTCGGACTATACGAGCAGTACTTC
>TRBV7-3|few|NA|TRBJ2-7
CASGLTTGSEQYF
TGTGCCAGCGGGTTGACAACAGGGTCCGAGCAGTACTTC
>TRBV5-4|once|NA|TRBJ1-6
CASSLAAQGDNSPLHF
TGTGCCAGCAGCTTGGCCGCACAGGGTGATAATTCACCCCTCCACTTT
>TRBV28|NA|NA|TRBJ1-2
CASLGQSYGYTF
TGTGCCAGCTTAGGACAGTCGTATGGCTACACCTTC
>TRBV7-3|NA|TRBD2|TRBJ2-3
CASSSIRRLAGGLTQYF
TGTGCCAGCAGCTCCATAAGAAGACTAGCGGGGGGACTTACGCAGTATTTT
>TRBV5-5|NA|TRBD2|TRBJ2-1
CASSRGRIGYNEQFF
TGTGCCAGCAGCCGCGGGAGGATTGGCTACAATGAGCAGTTCTTC
>TRBV28|few|TRBD1|TRBJ1-4
CASRSIGGPNEKLFF
TGTGCCAGCAGATCTATAGGGGGCCCAAATGAAAAACTGTTTTTT
>TRBV6-5|few|TRBD2|TRBJ2-7
CASKEGTSASEQYF
TGTGCCAGCAAAGAAGGGACTAGCGCGTCCGAGCAGTACTTC
>TRBV27|NA|NA|TRBJ1-2
CASSSAAYYGYTF
TGTGCCAGCAGTTCCGCGGCCTACTATGGCTACACCTTC
>TRBV7-9|NA|TRBD1|TRBJ2-3
CASSYGQGDTDTQYF
TGTGCCAGCAGCTACGGACAGGGAGACACAGATACGCAGTATTTT
>TRBV11-2|few|TRBD2|TRBJ2-7
CASSSVAGGSLRNYEQYF
TGTGCCAGCAGCTCCGTAGCGGGGGGCTCCCTCCGTAATTACGAGCAGTACTTC
>TRBV4-1|NA|TRBD2|TRBJ2-3
CASSQGGAGGTTDTQYF
TGCGCCAGCAGCCAAGGGGGAGCGGGGGGGACCACAGATACGCAGTATTTT
>TRBV18|NA|TRBD1|TRBJ1-3
CASSPYRGDGNTIYF
TGTGCCAGCTCACCTTACAGGGGTGACGGAAACACCATATATTTT
>TRBV5-6|many|NA|TRBJ2-2
CASSFRQRYTGELFF
TGTGCCAGCAGCTTTCGGCAGCGATACACCGGGGAGCTGTTTTTT
>TRBV6-5|NA|TRBD1|TRBJ1-4
CASSYRTGGQKLFF
TGTGCCAGCAGTTATAGGACAGGTGGTCAAAAACTGTTTTTT
>TRBV7-9|NA|TRBD1|TRBJ2-3
CASSYRGRVVDTQYF
TGTGCCAGCAGCTACAGGGGTCGCGTTGTAGATACGCAGTATTTT
>TRBV18|NA|NA|TRBJ1-5
CASSPRHDSNQPQHF
TGTGCCAGCTCACCACGACATGATAGCAATCAGCCCCAGCATTTT
>TRBV10-2|NA|NA|TRBJ2-1
CASRERTASSYNEQFF
TGCGCCAGCAGGGAGCGGACTGCAAGCTCCTACAATGAGCAGTTCTTC
>TRBV9|NA|TRBD1|TRBJ2-5
CASSVDGTGEETQYF
TGTGCCAGCAGCGTAGACGGGACAGGGGAAGAGACCCAGTACTTC
>TRBV6-1|once|TRBD2|TRBJ2-7
CASTLAGVQYEQYF
TGTGCCAGCACTCTGGCGGGGGTCCAATACGAGCAGTACTTC
>TRBV5-4|few|TRBD1|TRBJ1-1
CATKTGGLTEAFF
TGTGCCACCAAGACAGGGGGCCTCACTGAAGCTTTCTTT
>TRBV4-2|few|TRBD1|TRBJ1-1
CASSYNRGPEWSEAFF
TGTGCCAGCAGCTATAACAGGGGGCCGGAGTGGAGTGAAGCTTTCTTT
>TRBV5-6|few|NA|TRBJ2-5
CASSLTGRETQYF
TGTGCCAGCAGCTTGACAGGGAGAGAGACCCAGTACTTC
>TRBV9|NA|NA|TRBJ2-2
CASSVDGDTGELFF
TGTGCCAGCAGCGTAGACGGGGACACCGGGGAGCTGTTTTTT
>TRBV6-1|NA|NA|TRBJ1-5
CASSEDRDSNQPQHF
TGTGCCAGCAGTGAAGACAGGGATAGCAATCAGCCCCAGCATTTT
>TRBV10-1|NA|TRBD1|TRBJ2-5
CASSETGTAQETQYF
TGCGCCAGCAGTGAGACCGGGACAGCACAAGAGACCCAGTACTTC
>TRBV7-9|few|TRBD2|TRBJ2-7
CASSLAGLGYEQYF
TGTGCCAGCAGCTTAGCGGGACTAGGCTACGAGCAGTACTTC